The entry below gives a single TCR beta chain sequence along with its context. This CDR3 contains 16 residues. The junction had 6 bases not matched to a gene; V was cut back by 3 bases and J by 5 bases. CDR1 KGHSH and CDR2 LQKENI come from the germline V gene. These data belong to a study of control samples from healthy donors and cancer patients. Method: immunoSEQ multiplex PCR; TCRdb's copy keeps in-frame clones and lacks some. The data hold roughly 190,000 clones, with 91% observed a single time. The origin of this receptor is a man aged 30-40 years in good health. The material sequenced was blood. The rearrangement joins TRBV18 to TRBJ2-2; 10 bases map to TRBD1. The CDR3, as DNA: TGTGCCAGCTCACCCTTGACAGGGGGCAAAACCGGGGAGCTGTTTTTT. Translation gives CASSPLTGGKTGELFF.